A single sample gave rise to the 30 T cell receptor beta chains below, sequenced in a study of metastatic and nonmetastatic thyroid tumors (dated by TCRdb to between 2020 and 2021). The method was PCR. The sequencing machine was an Illumina HiSeq 4000. TCRdb ran its own pipeline on the public reads, namely fastp trimming at Q25 and MiXCR clone calling, and kept in-frame beta chains. The sample profile shows 50,000 or so clones; around a sixth of them were found once. The top ten clonotypes cover 2.5% to 3.5% of the sample. No treatment had been received by any patient before thyroid surgery. Sample: blood. These receptors were taken from a female donor with papillary thyroid cancer or a benign thyroid nodule (not recorded which). Some clones in this sample may be carry-over from other donors' samples.

There are many counts of this clone. This sample includes further DNA sequences coding for the same CDR3. The chain couples TRBV20-1 to TRBJ1-2; D remains ambiguous. Germline CDR1 DFQATT, CDR2 SNEGSKA (reference sequence). Trimming took off 2 bases at V and 6 bases at J, with 10 bases between the two ends. The CDR3 consists of 12 residues. CDR3 residues: CSARRRNDGYTF. As DNA, the CDR3 is TGCAGTGCTAGAAGGAGAAACGATGGCTACACCTTC.

This clone has a single count. This chain connects TRBV20-1 to TRBJ2-3; 10 bases line up with TRBD2. The junction had 9 bases not matched to a gene; V was cut back by 1 base and J by 2 bases. CDR3 size: 17 residues. Germline CDR1 reads DFQATT; CDR2 reads SNEGSKA (reference sequence). CDR3 amino acids: CSARGSSGSLSTDTQYF. The CDR3 nucleotides read TGCAGTGCTAGAGGGTCTAGCGGGAGCCTGTCCACAGATACGCAGTATTTT.

About this clone: This may arise from a read error, as a much more abundant clone is one base away. The chain has TRBV20-1 and TRBJ1-2; the match to TRBD1 covers 9 bases. Germline V lookup: CDR1 DFQATT, CDR2 SNEGSKA (reference sequence). The CDR3 extends over 14 amino acids. The CDR3 DNA is TGCAGTGAGCGCAGACAGGGGGTCATATATGGCTACGCCTTC. Protein: CSERRQGVIYGYAF.

About this clone: Its ends do not fully match the called genes, so a read error is possible. The CDR3 nucleotides read TGTGTCAGCAATGGACAGTGGGCCGCCGGGGGCTCCTATAATTCACCCCTCCACTTT. This gives the protein CVSNGQWAAGGSYNSPLHF. The V and J genes are TRBV2 and TRBJ1-6; possibly TRBD1 for D (6 bases). Germline CDR1 SNHLY, CDR2 FYNNEI. The CDR3 loop spans 19 amino acids. The complete variable domain, with remaining parts taken from reference TRBV2 and TRBJ1-6, reads EPEVTQTPSHQVTQMGQEVILRCVPISNHLYFYWYRQILGQKVEFLVSFYNNEISEKSEIFDDQFSVERPDGSNFTLKIRSTKLEDSAMYFCVSNGQWAAGGSYNSPLHFGNGTRLTVT.

This clone occurred many times. The chain joins TRBV6-1 to TRBJ2-3, with D tentatively TRBD1 (5 bases). This CDR3 has 14 residues. Germline CDR1 reads MNHNS; CDR2 reads SASEGT. V was trimmed by 7 bases and J by 2 bases, leaving 13 bases between them. The CDR3 coding sequence is TGTGCCAGCACCTCAGGGTCCGACACAGATACGCAGTATTTT. Its translation is CASTSGSDTDTQYF.

The V gene is TRBV12-3 or TRBV12-4, the J gene TRBJ1-6, with TRBD1 as a possible D gene (5 bases). Trimming pared 4 bases from V and 13 bases from J, leaving 14 bases between. CDR3 length: 13 residues. In DNA, the CDR3 is TGTGCCAGCAGTTCTACCCGACAGTGCCCCCTCCACTTT. Amino acid sequence: CASSSTRQCPLHF.

This clone appeared a few times. One end of the junction does not line up with germline, which may come from a read error. The rearrangement uses TRBV27 and TRBJ1-1; D remains unclear. This CDR3 region has 14 residues. From germline, CDR1 is MNHEY and CDR2 SMNVEV (reference sequence). The CDR3 DNA reads as TGTGCCAGCAGTTTAGATCGCATGAACACTGAAGCTTTATTT. Translated, it gives CASSLDRMNTEALF.

This clone appeared many times. The chain recombines TRBV4-1 with TRBJ1-6; 8 positions match TRBD1. The V gene's germline CDR1 is MGHRA and CDR2 YSYEKL. With V trimmed by 4 bases and J by 4 bases, 3 bases remained unmatched. The CDR3 length is 15 residues. CDR3 coding DNA: TGCGCCAGCAGCCCGGACAGGGCATATAATTCACCCCTCCACTTT. Translating it yields CASSPDRAYNSPLHF.

This clone was counted ten times or more. This sequence joins TRBV27 and TRBJ1-2, with TRBD1 matching 7 bases. This CDR3 has 13 amino acids. Trimming cost V 4 bases and J 6 bases; bases outside gene matches: 5. CDR1 and CDR2 (germline): MNHEY, SMNVEV (reference sequence). CDR3 loop: CASSYSGGDGYTF. For the CDR3, the DNA is TGTGCCAGCAGTTACTCAGGGGGAGATGGCTACACCTTC.

This clone was detected many times. The genes are TRBV7-2 and TRBJ2-1, with 11 bases matching TRBD2. Losses at the gene ends were 3 bases for V and 5 bases for J; bases not matched to a gene: 3. Germline V gene sequence: CDR1 SGHTA, CDR2 FQGNSA. The length of the CDR3 is 15 residues. The CDR3 region is CASSFSGRAHNEQFF. The CDR3 coding sequence is TGTGCCAGCAGCTTTAGCGGGAGGGCCCACAATGAGCAGTTCTTC.

This clone has a count of ten or more. This sequence joins TRBV5-1 and TRBJ2-1; 7 bases match TRBD1. The germline gives CDR1 SGHRS, CDR2 YFSETQ. Trimming cost V 2 bases and J 3 bases; bases outside gene matches: 11. This CDR3 contains 17 residues. The CDR3: CASSFSTGAPIYNEQFF. The CDR3 coding sequence is TGCGCCAGCAGCTTTAGCACAGGGGCCCCAATCTACAATGAGCAGTTCTTC.

This clone was detected many times. The chain carries TRBV24-1 and TRBJ2-1; a weak D match, TRBD2 (5 bases). The CDR3 sequence is 16 residues long. The ends were cut back, 4 bases at V and 4 bases at J, with 16 bases in the middle. Germline-derived CDR1 and CDR2 are KGHDR and SFDVKD. This CDR3 reads CATSESTAAGYNEQFF. The CDR3 DNA reads as TGTGCCACCAGTGAATCTACAGCTGCGGGTTACAATGAGCAGTTCTTC.

This clone showed up just a few times. CDR3 residues: CASSASGRVGETQYF. CDR3 bases: TGTGCCAGCAGTGCGAGCGGTAGAGTAGGAGAGACCCAGTACTTC. The chain is built from TRBV6-2 or TRBV6-3 and TRBJ2-5; D may be TRBD2 (5 bases). The germline V gene has CDR1 MNHEY and CDR2 SVGEGT. V was clipped by 5 bases and J by 4 bases, with 17 bases between them. CDR3 length: 15 residues.

This clone was detected ten times or more. The rearrangement uses TRBV30 and TRBJ2-7; D may be TRBD1 or TRBD2 (6 bases each). V dropped 0 bases and J dropped 6 bases, with 18 bases sitting between them. Germline CDR1 GTSNPN, CDR2 SVGIG (reference sequence). The CDR3 runs to 15 residues. CDR3 amino acids: CAWSVLGGLGSEQYF. CDR3 sequence (DNA): TGTGCCTGGAGTGTCCTAGGGGGGCTCGGGTCCGAGCAGTACTTC.

This clone has a count of ten or more. The rearrangement links TRBV12-3 or TRBV12-4 to TRBJ2-2; D is uncertain. V lost 5 bases and J 1 base, leaving 14 bases between the germline ends. This CDR3 region has 16 residues. The CDR3 bases are TGTGCCAGCAGTCCCCCCCTGGAGAGGAACACCGGGGAGCTGTTTTTT. It encodes CASSPPLERNTGELFF.

This clone was found a few times. One end of the junction fails to match germline, which may point to a read error. The V call is TRBV27, the J call TRBJ2-7; D might be TRBD2 (5 bases). This CDR3 has 17 amino acids. The V gene's germline CDR1 is MNHEY and CDR2 SMNVEV (reference sequence). The CDR3 DNA follows: TGTGCCATCAGTTTAAGAGCTTGGGAGCCCGCCCCCTACGAGCAGTACTTC. This sequence encodes CAISLRAWEPAPYEQYF.

This clone came up many times. The chain combines TRBV19 with TRBJ2-3; TRBD1 or TRBD2 may be the D gene (5 bases each). V lost 5 bases and J lost 6, with 12 bases in between. Germline loops: CDR1 LNHDA, CDR2 SQIVND (reference sequence). The CDR3 runs 13 residues. CDR3 coding DNA: TGTGCCAGTAGTCCCAGGGAGACGGATACGCAGTATTTT. Its protein is CASSPRETDTQYF.

This chain uses TRBV20-1 with TRBJ1-1; maybe TRBD1 (6 bases). Germline V CDR1 and CDR2: DFQATT, SNEGSKA (reference sequence). This CDR3 spans 16 amino acids. Trimming took 4 bases from V and 0 from J, leaving 18 bases between them. The chain's CDR3 is CSATSQGVGVNTEAFF. In DNA form, the CDR3 reads TGCAGTGCTACCTCACAGGGTGTGGGGGTGAACACTGAAGCTTTCTTT.

This clone was recorded many times. CDR3 bases: TGCGCCAGCAGCCAAGTGGGACAGGGGGCCGGAGATACGCAGTATTTT. Its protein product is CASSQVGQGAGDTQYF. This chain joins TRBV4-1 and TRBJ2-3, with TRBD1 matching 12 bases. The CDR3 has 16 amino acids. Germline CDR1 and CDR2: MGHRA and YSYEKL. After removal of 1 base from V and 5 bases from J, the junction contained 4 bases not matched to a gene.

This clone came up many times. The chain carries TRBV10-3 and TRBJ2-3; the D gene is possibly TRBD2 (5 bases). Germline loops: CDR1 ENHRY, CDR2 SYGVKD. The V gene lost 3 bases and the J gene lost 2 bases, with 15 bases spanning the gap. This CDR3 is built from 16 residues. This chain's CDR3 is CAISDRRAGTTDTQYF. The CDR3 DNA reads TGTGCCATCAGTGATAGGCGGGCCGGTACCACAGATACGCAGTATTTT.

This clone was seen at least ten times. Other DNA sequences in this specimen translate into the identical CDR3. V usage is TRBV6-1 and J usage is TRBJ2-1; perhaps TRBD2 as D (5 bases). V was shortened by 3 bases and J by 6 bases, with 15 bases between the two germline ends. CDR1 MNHNS and CDR2 SASEGT come from the germline V gene. The CDR3 has 15 amino acids. CDR3 sequence (DNA): TGTGCCAGCAGTGATCCCCACGGGGTAGCCAATGAGCAGTTCTTC. This sequence encodes CASSDPHGVANEQFF.

V gene TRBV7-2 combines with J gene TRBJ2-3; D not certain. CDR1 and CDR2 from the germline V gene are SGHTA and FQGNSA. CDR3 length equals 16 residues. V was clipped by 2 bases and J by 2 bases, with 14 bases between them. CDR3 protein: CASSLCGVALTDTQYF. DNA for the CDR3: TGTGCCAGCAGCTTATGCGGTGTGGCCCTCACAGATACGCAGTATTTT.

This clone was seen ten or more times. The V and J genes are TRBV29-1 and TRBJ2-3; 8 positions agree with TRBD1. The CDR3 consists of 13 residues. The trim removed 8 bases at V and 5 bases at J, leaving 9 bases unmatched. Per germline, CDR1 SQVTM and CDR2 ANQGSEA. The CDR3 nucleotides read TGCAGCAGCCGTCAGGGGGCCGGAGATACGCAGTATTTT. Protein: CSSRQGAGDTQYF.

This clone occurred many times. The J gene is TRBJ1-2, the V gene TRBV20-1, with a possible D match to TRBD1 (5 bases). The CDR3 length is 13 residues. Deletions cut 5 bases from V and 4 bases from J, with 14 bases between. CDR1 is DFQATT, CDR2 SNEGSKA, per germline (reference sequence). The CDR3 region has the DNA TGCAGTGCTGAGACAGAAAATTTCTATGGCTACACCTTC. This codes for CSAETENFYGYTF.

This clone was counted a few times. V is TRBV6-1 and J is TRBJ1-2, with D tentatively TRBD1 (6 bases). Germline lookup yields CDR1 MNHNS and CDR2 SASEGT. V was pared by 7 bases and J by 7 bases, with 19 bases between. The CDR3 covers 14 residues. CDR3 residues: CASKKGGGVVGYTF. The CDR3, as DNA: TGTGCCAGCAAAAAGGGGGGAGGGGTTGTTGGCTACACCTTC.

This clone was recorded at least ten times. The genes are TRBV15 and TRBJ2-7; no clear D. V dropped 4 bases and J dropped 3 bases, with 10 bases sitting between them. The V gene's germline CDR1 is LNHNV and CDR2 YYDKDF (reference sequence). This CDR3 is 13 amino acids long. DNA of the CDR3: TGTGCCACCAGCATCCACATCGACTACGAGCAGTACTTC. It translates to CATSIHIDYEQYF. Full variable domain (rest looked up from reference TRBV15 and TRBJ2-7): DAMVIQNPRYQVTQFGKPVTLSCSQTLNHNVMYWYQQKSSQAPKLLFHYYDKDFNNEADTPDNFQSRRPNTSFCFLDIRSPGLGDTAMYLCATSIHIDYEQYFGPGTRLTVT.

The chain joins TRBV6-2 or TRBV6-3 to TRBJ1-2; D not certain. The CDR3 is 13 amino acids. V lost 2 bases to trimming and J lost 2 bases, with 6 bases between them. In germline, CDR1 is MNHEY, CDR2 SVGEGT. CDR3: CASSYGGNYGYTF. CDR3 nucleotide sequence: TGTGCCAGCAGTTACGGCGGCAACTATGGCTACACCTTC.

Ten or more counts support this clone. The J gene is TRBJ2-1, the V gene TRBV18; either TRBD1 or TRBD2 may fit D (5 bases each). The V end lost 6 bases, the J end lost 9 bases, and 12 bases lay between the germline ends. Germline loops: CDR1 KGHSH, CDR2 LQKENI. This CDR3 region has 12 residues. CDR3 loop: CASSLGAGEQFF. The CDR3 DNA reads TGTGCCAGCTCCCTTGGGGCGGGTGAGCAGTTCTTC.

This clone was seen ten or more times. The chain is built from TRBV11-2 and TRBJ2-5; no clear D. Trimming pared 5 bases from V and 1 base from J, leaving 20 bases between. Germline V CDR1 and CDR2: SGHAT, FQNNGV. This CDR3 contains 17 residues. The CDR3 here is CASSRPAPTGAQETQYF. DNA for the CDR3: TGTGCCAGCAGCCGACCCGCCCCTACCGGTGCCCAAGAGACCCAGTACTTC.

This clone was picked up many times. The V call is TRBV20-1, the J call TRBJ1-2; D remains unclear. Germline values: CDR1 DFQATT, CDR2 SNEGSKA (reference sequence). The CDR3 loop spans 10 amino acids. V was trimmed by 8 bases and J by 0 bases, leaving 4 bases between them. The DNA of the CDR3 is TGCAGTACACCTAACTATGGCTACACCTTC. It is translated as CSTPNYGYTF.